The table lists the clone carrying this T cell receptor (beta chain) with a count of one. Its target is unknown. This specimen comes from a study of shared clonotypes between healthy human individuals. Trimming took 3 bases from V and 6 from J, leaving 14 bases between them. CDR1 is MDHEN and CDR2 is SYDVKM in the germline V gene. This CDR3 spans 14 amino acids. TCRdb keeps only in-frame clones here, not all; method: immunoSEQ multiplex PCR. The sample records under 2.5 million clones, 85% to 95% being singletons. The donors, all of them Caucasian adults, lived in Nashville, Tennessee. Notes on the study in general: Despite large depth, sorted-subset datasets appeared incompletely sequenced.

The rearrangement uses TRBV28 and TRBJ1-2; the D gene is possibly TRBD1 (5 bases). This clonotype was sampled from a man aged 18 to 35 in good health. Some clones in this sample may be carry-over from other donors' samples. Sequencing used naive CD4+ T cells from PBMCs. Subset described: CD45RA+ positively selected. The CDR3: CASSLTVYVNGYTF. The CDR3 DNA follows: TGTGCCAGCAGTTTGACAGTCTATGTTAATGGCTACACCTTC.